The next 18 T cell receptor beta chains were all read from a single sample in a study of metastatic and nonmetastatic thyroid tumors. No patient had received any treatment before thyroid surgery. TCRdb re-clonotyped the PCR reads via MiXCR. The sample carries roughly 20,000 clones, under 35% recorded once. Input material: blood. These TCRs come from a female donor with papillary thyroid cancer or a benign thyroid nodule (not recorded which). Some clones in this sample may be carry-over from other donors' samples.

This clone was seen ten or more times. V is TRBV10-3 and J is TRBJ2-2; TRBD2 matches 11 bases. The germline CDR1 and CDR2 sequences are ENHRY and SYGVKD. Trimming took 2 bases from V and 1 from J; bases not matched to a gene: 3. There are 17 residues in the CDR3. The CDR3 DNA follows: TGTGCCATCAGTGAGGCGGGACTAGCGGTGAACACCGGGGAGCTGTTTTTT. Amino acid sequence: CAISEAGLAVNTGELFF.

In its sample, this clone is medium-sized (0.01 to 0.1%). The chain employs TRBV20-1 and TRBJ1-1; D gene ambiguous. V shed 6 bases and J shed 3 bases, with 11 bases lying between them. The CDR3 spans 12 residues. CDR1 is DFQATT and CDR2 is SNEGSKA in the germline V gene (reference sequence). The CDR3 DNA is TGCAGTGCCAAGGTTGGGGACACTGAAGCTTTCTTT. Translation gives CSAKVGDTEAFF.

Sample share makes this clone medium-sized. The chain recombines TRBV27 with TRBJ2-7, with D unresolved. This CDR3 is built from 13 residues. Germline V CDR1 and CDR2: MNHEY, SMNVEV (reference sequence). Trimming took 0 bases from V and 3 from J, leaving 6 bases between them. The CDR3 sequence is CASSLSPNYEQYF. CDR3 nucleotides: TGTGCCAGCAGTTTATCCCCAAACTACGAGCAGTACTTC.

The chain uses TRBV11-2 and TRBJ2-3; no clear D gene. The germline V gene encodes CDR1 SGHAT and CDR2 FQNNGV. The V gene lost 3 bases and the J gene lost 1 base, with 11 bases spanning the gap. The CDR3 extends over 15 amino acids. The CDR3 DNA follows: TGTGCCAGCAGCTTGGGCCCTCTGGGCACAGATACGCAGTATTTT. This sequence encodes CASSLGPLGTDTQYF. Supplemented by reference TRBV11-2 and TRBJ2-3, the full variable domain reads EAGVAQSPRYKIIEKRQSVAFWCNPISGHATLYWYQQILGQGPKLLIQFQNNGVVDDSQLPKDRFSAERLKGVDSTLKIQPAKLEDSAVYLCASSLGPLGTDTQYFGPGTRLTVL.

Judged by abundance, this clone is medium-sized (0.01 to 0.1%). The same CDR3 is also encoded by other DNA sequences in this sample. This chain joins TRBV6-2 or TRBV6-3 and TRBJ2-5; weak D call: TRBD2 (6 bases). The ends were cut back, 5 bases at V and 1 base at J, with 17 bases in the middle. This CDR3 is 16 amino acids long. Germline loops: CDR1 MNHEY, CDR2 SVGEGT. The CDR3 coding sequence is TGTGCCAGCAGTACCCTGACTAGTAGGGGCCAAGAGACCCAGTACTTC. It specifies CASSTLTSRGQETQYF.

This clone is medium-sized in the sample. This rearrangement joins TRBV27 to TRBJ1-2, with TRBD1 as a possible D gene (5 bases). The ends were cut back, 3 bases at V and 7 bases at J, with 15 bases in the middle. Per the germline V gene, CDR1 is MNHEY and CDR2 is SMNVEV (reference sequence). The CDR3 is 14 amino acids. CDR3 coding DNA: TGTGCCAGCAGTTTCGTCCGGGACGGTTCTGGCTACACCTTC. This encodes CASSFVRDGSGYTF.

This clone is deemed medium-sized. V is TRBV27 and J is TRBJ2-1, with D unclear. V lost 3 bases and J lost 0, with 12 bases in between. From germline, CDR1 is MNHEY and CDR2 SMNVEV (reference sequence). This CDR3 contains 16 residues. This CDR3 is CASSLTNLRSYNEQFF. The CDR3 DNA sequence: TGTGCCAGCAGTTTGACAAACCTCCGCTCCTACAATGAGCAGTTCTTC.

V is TRBV2 and J is TRBJ2-1, with 10 nucleotides matching TRBD2. V trimming: 5 bases; J trimming: 1 base; junction bases outside the gene matches: 5. Germline values: CDR1 SNHLY, CDR2 FYNNEI. The CDR3 totals 16 residues. The CDR3 DNA reads as TGTGCCAGCAGTAACTTAGCGGGAGGTTCCTACAATGAGCAGTTCTTC. Its translation: CASSNLAGGSYNEQFF.

The CDR3 loop is CASSYSRAGTSGEQFF. As DNA, the CDR3 is TGTGCCAGCAGTTACTCGAGAGCGGGGACTAGCGGAGAGCAGTTCTTC. This chain links TRBV6-5 with TRBJ2-1; 11 bases fit TRBD2. With V trimmed by 0 bases and J by 10 bases, 8 bases remained unmatched. Germline CDR1 is MNHEY and CDR2 is SVGAGI. The CDR3 runs to 16 residues.

In this sample, this clone turned up a few times. The V gene is TRBV12-3 or TRBV12-4, the J gene TRBJ2-1; the D is unclear. This CDR3 spans 12 amino acids. Trimming took 1 base from V and 13 from J, leaving 11 bases between them. CDR3 coding DNA: TGTGCCAGCAGTTTAGTGACCAGTGATCAGTTCTTC. It codes for CASSLVTSDQFF.

This clone is medium-sized. The chain uses TRBV10-3 and TRBJ2-7; D is possibly TRBD1 (5 bases). CDR3 length: 13 amino acids. Germline loops: CDR1 ENHRY, CDR2 SYGVKD. V lost 10 bases, J lost 7 bases, and 20 bases lay in between. CDR3 protein: CATVARGTGEQYF. The CDR3 DNA reads as TGTGCCACCGTAGCTAGGGGAACAGGAGAGCAGTACTTC.

This clone was seen just once. This chain joins TRBV4-2 and TRBJ2-1; no clear D. Trimming removed 1 base from V and 3 bases from J, with 10 bases in between. The CDR3 covers 15 residues. From germline, CDR1 is LGHNA and CDR2 YNFKEQ. The CDR3 spells CASSQVPRGYNEQFF. CDR3 sequence (DNA): TGTGCCAGCAGCCAAGTCCCACGTGGCTACAATGAGCAGTTCTTC.

This clone appeared many times. This sample also contains other DNA sequences that code for the same CDR3. The gene calls are TRBV5-8 and TRBJ1-4, with unresolved D. Per the germline V gene, CDR1 is SGHTS and CDR2 is YDEGEE. V shed 4 bases and J shed 4 bases, with 14 bases lying between them. This CDR3 is 15 amino acids long. The CDR3 coding sequence is TGTGCCAGCAGCCTGACCCTCTGGGGTAATGAAAAACTGTTTTTT. It encodes CASSLTLWGNEKLFF.

In regard to this clone: Relative to the germline gene, one junction end is altered; a read error may explain this. J is TRBJ2-5 and V is TRBV27; a weak D match, TRBD1 (6 bases). Germline V gives CDR1 MNHEY, CDR2 SMNVEV (reference sequence). The CDR3 is made up of 13 amino acids. The CDR3 region is CASSTWTEDTQYF. The DNA for the CDR3 is TGTGCCAGCAGTACCTGGACAGAAGATACCCAGTACTTC.

The rearrangement joins TRBV13 to TRBJ2-5; no definite D call. The V end was cut by 5 bases, the J end by 0 bases, with 4 bases between. Germline V gene lookup returns CDR1 PRHDT and CDR2 FYEKMQ (reference sequence). The CDR3 loop spans 12 amino acids. CDR3 residues: CASSPDQETQYF. The CDR3 coding sequence is TGTGCCAGCAGCCCCGACCAAGAGACCCAGTACTTC.

The rearrangement uses TRBV6-4 and TRBJ2-1, with 15 positions matching TRBD2. The CDR3 runs to 18 residues. In germline, CDR1 is MRHNA, CDR2 SNTAGT. The V gene end was trimmed by 2 bases and the J gene end by 8 bases; junction bases not matched to a gene: 10. The CDR3, as DNA: TGTGCCAGCAGTGACGGGACTAGCGGGAGGTGGATAGGCTATGAGCAGTTCTTC. Protein: CASSDGTSGRWIGYEQFF.

The genes are TRBV6-1 and TRBJ2-2; the match to TRBD1 covers 9 bases. CDR1 and CDR2 from the germline V gene are MNHNS and SASEGT. V lost 1 base, J lost 7 bases, and 7 bases stayed unmatched. There are 16 residues in the CDR3. The CDR3 nucleotides are TGTGCCAGCAGTGAAGATGGCGGGACAGGGAACGGGGAGCTGTTTTTT. This gives the protein CASSEDGGTGNGELFF.

Only one count was recorded for this clone. The chain joins TRBV11-3 to TRBJ2-1; maybe TRBD2 (5 bases). From germline, CDR1 is SGHNT and CDR2 YENEEA. Trimming stripped 5 bases from V and 4 bases from J, with 12 bases between. This CDR3 has 14 residues. The CDR3 loop is CASSARGLYNEQFF. For the CDR3, the DNA is TGTGCCAGCAGCGCCCGGGGTCTTTACAATGAGCAGTTCTTC.